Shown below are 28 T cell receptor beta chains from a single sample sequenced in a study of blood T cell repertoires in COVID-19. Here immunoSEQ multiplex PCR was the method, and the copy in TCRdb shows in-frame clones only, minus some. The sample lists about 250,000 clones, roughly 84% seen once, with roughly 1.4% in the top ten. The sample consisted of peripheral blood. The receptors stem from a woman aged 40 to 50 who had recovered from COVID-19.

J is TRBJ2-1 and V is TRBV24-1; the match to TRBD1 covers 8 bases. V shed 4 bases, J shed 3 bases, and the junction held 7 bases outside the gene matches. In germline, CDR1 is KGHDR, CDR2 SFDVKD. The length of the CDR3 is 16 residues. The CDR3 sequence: CATSDPGGAGYNEQFF. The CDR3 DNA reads TGTGCCACCAGTGACCCAGGGGGCGCGGGCTACAATGAGCAGTTCTTC.

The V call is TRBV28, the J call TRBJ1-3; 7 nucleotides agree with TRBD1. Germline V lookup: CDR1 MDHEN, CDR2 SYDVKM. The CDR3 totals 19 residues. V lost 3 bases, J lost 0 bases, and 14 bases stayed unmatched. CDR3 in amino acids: CASSFLDLGQAHSGNTIYF. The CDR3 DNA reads TGTGCCAGCAGTTTTTTGGATCTAGGACAGGCCCACTCTGGAAACACCATATATTTT.

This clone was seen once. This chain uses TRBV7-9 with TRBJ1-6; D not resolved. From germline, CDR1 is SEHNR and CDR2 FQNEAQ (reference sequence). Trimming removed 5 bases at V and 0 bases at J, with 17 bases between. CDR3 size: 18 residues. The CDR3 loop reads CASSLRGGLSSYNSPLHF. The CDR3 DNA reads TGTGCCAGCAGCCTACGTGGAGGGCTGAGCTCCTATAATTCACCCCTCCACTTT.

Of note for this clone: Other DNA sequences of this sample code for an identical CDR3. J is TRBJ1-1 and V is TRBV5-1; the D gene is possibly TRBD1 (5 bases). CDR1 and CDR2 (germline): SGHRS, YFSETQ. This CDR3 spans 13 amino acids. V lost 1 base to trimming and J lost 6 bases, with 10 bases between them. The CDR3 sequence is CASSLQGNAEAFF. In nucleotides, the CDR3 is TGCGCCAGCAGCTTGCAGGGAAACGCTGAAGCTTTCTTT.

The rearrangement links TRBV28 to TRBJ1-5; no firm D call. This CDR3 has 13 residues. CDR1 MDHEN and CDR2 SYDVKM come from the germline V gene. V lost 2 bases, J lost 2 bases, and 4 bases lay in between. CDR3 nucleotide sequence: TGTGCCAGCAGTTTAGCGGGCAATCAGCCCCAGCATTTT. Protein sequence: CASSLAGNQPQHF.

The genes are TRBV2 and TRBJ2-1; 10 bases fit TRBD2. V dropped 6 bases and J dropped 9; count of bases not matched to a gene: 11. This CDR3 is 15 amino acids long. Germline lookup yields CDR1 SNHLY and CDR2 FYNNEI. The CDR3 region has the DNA TGTGCCAGCAGGAGCCGAGCGGGGGGGCCGGGTGAGCAGTTCTTC. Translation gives CASRSRAGGPGEQFF.

CDR3 sequence (DNA): TGCGCCAGCAGCTTTCTAGGTTATGGAAACACCATATATTTT. It codes for CASSFLGYGNTIYF. The V gene is TRBV5-1, the J gene TRBJ1-3; D remains unclear. V was shortened by 2 bases and J by 3 bases, with 9 bases between the two germline ends. The CDR3 loop spans 14 amino acids. From germline, CDR1 is SGHRS and CDR2 YFSETQ. Full variable domain (rest looked up from reference TRBV5-1 and TRBJ1-3): KAGVTQTPRYLIKTRGQQVTLSCSPISGHRSVSWYQQTPGQGLQFLFEYFSETQRNKGNFPGRFSGRQFSNSRSEMNVSTLELGDSALYLCASSFLGYGNTIYFGEGSWLTVV.

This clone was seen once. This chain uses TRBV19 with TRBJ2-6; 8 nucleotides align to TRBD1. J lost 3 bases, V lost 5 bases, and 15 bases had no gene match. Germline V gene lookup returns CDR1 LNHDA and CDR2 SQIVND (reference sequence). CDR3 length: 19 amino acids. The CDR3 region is CASSPRTGRGLSGANVLTF. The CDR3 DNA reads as TGTGCCAGTAGTCCTCGCACGGGCAGGGGGCTAAGTGGGGCCAACGTCCTGACTTTC.

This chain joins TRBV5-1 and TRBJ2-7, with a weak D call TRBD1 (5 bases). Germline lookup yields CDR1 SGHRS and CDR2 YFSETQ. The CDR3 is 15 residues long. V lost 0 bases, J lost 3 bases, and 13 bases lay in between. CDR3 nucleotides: TGCGCCAGCAGCTTGGACCAGGGTAACTACTACGAGCAGTACTTC. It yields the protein CASSLDQGNYYEQYF.

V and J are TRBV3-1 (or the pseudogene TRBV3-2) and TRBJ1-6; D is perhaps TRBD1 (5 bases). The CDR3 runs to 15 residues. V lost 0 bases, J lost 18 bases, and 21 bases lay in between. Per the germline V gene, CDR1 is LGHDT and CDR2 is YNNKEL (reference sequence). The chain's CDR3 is CASSQEGLSAMASHF. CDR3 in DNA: TGTGCCAGCAGCCAAGAGGGACTTTCGGCTATGGCTAGCCACTTT.

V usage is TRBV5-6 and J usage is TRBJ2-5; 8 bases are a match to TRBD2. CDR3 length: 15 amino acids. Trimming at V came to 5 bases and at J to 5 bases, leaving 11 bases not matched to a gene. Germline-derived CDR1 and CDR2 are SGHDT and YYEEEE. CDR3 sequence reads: CASRRGLAAGETQYF. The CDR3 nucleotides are TGTGCCAGCAGGCGAGGACTAGCCGCAGGGGAGACCCAGTACTTC.

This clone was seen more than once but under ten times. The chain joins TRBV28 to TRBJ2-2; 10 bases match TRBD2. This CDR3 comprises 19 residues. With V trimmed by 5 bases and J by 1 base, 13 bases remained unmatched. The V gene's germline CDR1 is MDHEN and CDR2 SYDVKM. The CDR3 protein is CASSGDWGKRGGNTGELFF. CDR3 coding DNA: TGTGCCAGCAGTGGCGACTGGGGAAAGCGGGGGGGGAACACCGGGGAGCTGTTTTTT.

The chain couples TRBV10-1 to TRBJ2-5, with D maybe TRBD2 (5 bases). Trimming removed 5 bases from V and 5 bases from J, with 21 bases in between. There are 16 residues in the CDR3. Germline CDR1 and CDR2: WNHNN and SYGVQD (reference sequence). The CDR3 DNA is TGCGCCAGCAGTAGCGGACGGAGTTCCCGCCGGGAGACCCAGTACTTC. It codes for CASSSGRSSRRETQYF.

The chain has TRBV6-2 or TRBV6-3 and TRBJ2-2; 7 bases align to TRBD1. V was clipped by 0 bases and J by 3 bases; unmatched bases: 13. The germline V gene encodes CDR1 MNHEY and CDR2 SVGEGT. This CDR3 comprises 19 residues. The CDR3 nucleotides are TGTGCCAGCAGTTACTCGAGGGCACGAACAGGGGTGGACACCGGGGAGCTGTTTTTT. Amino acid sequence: CASSYSRARTGVDTGELFF.

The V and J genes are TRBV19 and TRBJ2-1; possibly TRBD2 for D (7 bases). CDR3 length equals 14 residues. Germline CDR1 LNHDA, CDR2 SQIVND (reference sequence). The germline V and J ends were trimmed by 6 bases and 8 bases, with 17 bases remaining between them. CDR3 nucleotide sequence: TGTGCCAGTAGCCCAGGAGGGAGGGGGTATGAGCAGTTCTTC. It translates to CASSPGGRGYEQFF.

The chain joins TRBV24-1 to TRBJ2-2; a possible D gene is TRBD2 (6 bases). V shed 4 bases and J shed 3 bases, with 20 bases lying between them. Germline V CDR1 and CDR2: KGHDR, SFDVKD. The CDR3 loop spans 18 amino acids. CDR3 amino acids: CATSDPSLGGLDTGELFF. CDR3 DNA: TGTGCCACCAGTGACCCAAGTCTAGGAGGGTTGGACACCGGGGAGCTGTTTTTT.

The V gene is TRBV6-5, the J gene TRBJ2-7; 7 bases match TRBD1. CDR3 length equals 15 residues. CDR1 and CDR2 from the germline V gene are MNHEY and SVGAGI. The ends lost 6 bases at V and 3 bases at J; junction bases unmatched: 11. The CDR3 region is CASSPETGMNYEQYF. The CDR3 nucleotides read TGTGCCAGCAGCCCAGAGACAGGGATGAACTACGAGCAGTACTTC.

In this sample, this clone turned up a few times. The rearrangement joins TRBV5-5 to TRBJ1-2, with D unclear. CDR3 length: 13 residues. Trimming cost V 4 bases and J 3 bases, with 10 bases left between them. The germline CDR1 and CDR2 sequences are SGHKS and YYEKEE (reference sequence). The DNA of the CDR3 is TGTGCCAGCAGCGTGCAGAGCGACTATGGCTACACCTTC. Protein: CASSVQSDYGYTF.

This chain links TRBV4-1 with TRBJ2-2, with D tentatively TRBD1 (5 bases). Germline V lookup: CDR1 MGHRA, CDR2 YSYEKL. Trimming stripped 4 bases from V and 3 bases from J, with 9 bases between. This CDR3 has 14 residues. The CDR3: CASSLMTDTGELFF. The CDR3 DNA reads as TGCGCCAGCAGCCTAATGACAGACACCGGGGAGCTGTTTTTT.

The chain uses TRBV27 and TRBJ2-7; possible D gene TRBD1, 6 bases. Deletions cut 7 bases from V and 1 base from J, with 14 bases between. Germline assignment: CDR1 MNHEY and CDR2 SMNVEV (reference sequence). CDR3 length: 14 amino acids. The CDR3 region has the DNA TGTGCCAGCAAGGCCAAGGGGGTTTCCTACGAGCAGTACTTC. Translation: CASKAKGVSYEQYF.

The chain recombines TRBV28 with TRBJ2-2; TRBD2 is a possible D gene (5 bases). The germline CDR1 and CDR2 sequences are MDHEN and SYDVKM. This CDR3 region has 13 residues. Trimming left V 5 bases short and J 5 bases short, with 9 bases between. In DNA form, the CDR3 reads TGTGCCAGCAGTGTCGGGATAACCGGGGAGCTGTTTTTT. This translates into CASSVGITGELFF.

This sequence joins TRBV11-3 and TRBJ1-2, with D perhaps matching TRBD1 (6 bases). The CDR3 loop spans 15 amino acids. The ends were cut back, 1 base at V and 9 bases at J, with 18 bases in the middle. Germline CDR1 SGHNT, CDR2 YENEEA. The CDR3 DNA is TGTGCCAGCAGCTTAGGGCCCGGACAGACTAAGAGCTACACCTTC. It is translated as CASSLGPGQTKSYTF.

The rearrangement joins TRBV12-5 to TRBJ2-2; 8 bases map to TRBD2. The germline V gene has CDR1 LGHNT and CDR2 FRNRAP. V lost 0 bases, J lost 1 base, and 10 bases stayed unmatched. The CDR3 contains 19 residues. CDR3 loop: CASGLVISGDYENTGELFF. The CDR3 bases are TGTGCTAGTGGTTTGGTCATTAGCGGGGACTACGAGAACACCGGGGAGCTGTTTTTT.

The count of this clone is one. CDR3 DNA: TGTGCCAGCAGCCGGAACAGCTTCTCCTATAATTCACCCCTCCACTTT. Its protein is CASSRNSFSYNSPLHF. The genes are TRBV3-1 (or the pseudogene TRBV3-2) and TRBJ1-6; D gene uncertain. With 4 bases removed from V and 0 bases from J, the gap between germline ends came to 10 bases. Germline V lookup: CDR1 LGHDT, CDR2 YNNKEL (reference sequence). This CDR3 region has 16 residues.

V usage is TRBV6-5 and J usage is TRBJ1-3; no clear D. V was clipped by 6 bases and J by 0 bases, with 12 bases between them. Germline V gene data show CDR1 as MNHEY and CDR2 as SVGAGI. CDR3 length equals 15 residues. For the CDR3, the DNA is TGTGCCAGCAGGATTACAGAGCACTCTGGAAACACCATATATTTT. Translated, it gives CASRITEHSGNTIYF.

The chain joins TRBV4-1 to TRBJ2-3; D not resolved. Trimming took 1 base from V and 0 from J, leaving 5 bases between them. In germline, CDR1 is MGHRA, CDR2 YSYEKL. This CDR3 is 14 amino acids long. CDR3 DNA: TGCGCCAGCAGCCAAGGTCCGAGCACAGATACGCAGTATTTT. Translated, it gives CASSQGPSTDTQYF.

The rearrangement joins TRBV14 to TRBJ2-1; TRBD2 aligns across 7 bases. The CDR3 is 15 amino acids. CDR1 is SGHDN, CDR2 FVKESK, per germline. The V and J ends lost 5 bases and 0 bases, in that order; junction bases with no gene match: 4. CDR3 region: CASSYRDYSYNEQFF. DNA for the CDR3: TGTGCCAGCAGCTATCGGGACTACTCCTACAATGAGCAGTTCTTC.

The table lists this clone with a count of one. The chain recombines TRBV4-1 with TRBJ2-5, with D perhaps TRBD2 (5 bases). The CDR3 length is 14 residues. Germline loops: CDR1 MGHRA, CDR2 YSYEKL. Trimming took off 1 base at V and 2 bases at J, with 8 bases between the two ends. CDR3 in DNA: TGCGCCAGCAGCCAAGGAGGGCTTCAAGAGACCCAGTACTTC. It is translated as CASSQGGLQETQYF.